This T cell receptor beta chain was identified during a study of T cell repertoires in cytomegalovirus infection. As for this clonotype: What it binds is unknown.

Each CDR3 protein is one row after TCRdb ran MiXCR on the reads. The sample lists about 400,000 distinct CDR3 sequences, 34% occurring once. General observations from the study: Dominant in the ex vivo response were TCR beta clonotypes restricted by HLA-C and specific for CMV.

CDR3 length equals 15 residues. Germline V lookup: CDR1 LGHNA, CDR2 YSLEER. V lost 1 base and J lost 5; bases outside the gene matches: 8. V gene TRBV4-3 combines with J gene TRBJ2-7; 7 bases are a match to TRBD2. This sequence was found in a human donor in good health (CMV status not recorded). Some clones in this sample may be carry-over from other donors' samples. The sequencing used cultured PBMCs, collected from culture after CMV antigen stimulation. The CDR3 loop is CASSQVREETHEQYF. The CDR3 DNA is TGCGCCAGCAGCCAAGTTCGGGAGGAAACCCACGAGCAGTACTTC.